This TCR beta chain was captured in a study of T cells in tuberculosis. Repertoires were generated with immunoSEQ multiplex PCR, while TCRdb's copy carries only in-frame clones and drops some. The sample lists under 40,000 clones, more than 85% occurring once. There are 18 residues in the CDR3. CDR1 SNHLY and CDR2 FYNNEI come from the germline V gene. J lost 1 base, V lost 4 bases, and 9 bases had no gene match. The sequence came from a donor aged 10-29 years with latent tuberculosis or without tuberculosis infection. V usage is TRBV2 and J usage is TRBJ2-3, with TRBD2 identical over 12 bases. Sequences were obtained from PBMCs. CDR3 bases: TGTGCCAGCAGTGCAGCGCTAGCGGGGGGGCCCGGCACAGATACGCAGTATTTT. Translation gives CASSAALAGGPGTDTQYF.